The 13 T cell receptor beta chains given below trace back to one sample, sequenced in a study of identical twins. TCRdb fed the 5' RACE reads into MiXCR, producing one record per CDR3 protein. The table includes roughly 190,000 distinct CDR3 sequences, about 16% detected once. Another study also made use of these data, one on T cells expressing NK-cell markers.

The sequencing input was CD8+ T cells sorted from blood. The receptors were sampled from a woman aged 18-29 years in good health.

CDR3 nucleotides: TGCGCCAGCAGTAGGGCCTTTACGGCCCAGTACTTC. This translates into CASSRAFTAQYF. The rearrangement uses TRBV10-2 and TRBJ2-5; no definite D call. This CDR3 comprises 12 residues. The V gene's germline CDR1 is WSHSY and CDR2 SAAADI. Trimming removed 5 bases at V and 9 bases at J, with 13 bases between.

The rearrangement joins TRBV9 to TRBJ2-5; TRBD1 aligns across 9 bases. J lost 2 bases, V lost 2 bases, and 4 bases had no gene match. Per germline, CDR1 SGDLS and CDR2 YYNGEE. CDR3 size: 15 residues. This chain's CDR3 is CASSVSGTGQETQYF. Written as DNA, the CDR3 is TGTGCCAGCAGCGTCTCCGGGACAGGGCAAGAGACCCAGTACTTC.

The chain carries TRBV19 and TRBJ2-2; D is unresolved. V lost 2 bases and J 7 bases, leaving 5 bases between the germline ends. Looked up from germline, CDR1 is LNHDA and CDR2 is SQIVND (reference sequence). The CDR3 covers 12 residues. This chain's CDR3 is CASSIRIGELFF. In DNA, the CDR3 is TGTGCCAGTAGTATAAGGATCGGGGAGCTGTTTTTT.

This clonotype has just a few counts. The chain employs TRBV6-6 and TRBJ2-1, with D uncertain. CDR1 and CDR2 from the germline V gene are MNHNY and SVGAGI (reference sequence). Between the trimmed V and J ends, which lost 2 bases and 6 bases, there was a span of 8 bases. This CDR3 comprises 13 residues. CDR3 coding DNA: TGTGCCAGCAGTTACCCGGGTTTCAATGAGCAGTTCTTC. Its translation: CASSYPGFNEQFF.

This chain joins TRBV7-6 and TRBJ2-6, with D hard to call. Trimming took 1 base from V and 0 from J, leaving 10 bases between them. CDR3 length equals 17 residues. Germline values: CDR1 SGHVS, CDR2 FNYEAQ. In DNA, the CDR3 is TGTGCCAGCAGCTTAGAATTAGGAAGCTCTGGGGCCAACGTCCTGACTTTC. It yields the protein CASSLELGSSGANVLTF.

V gene TRBV29-1 combines with J gene TRBJ1-1, with 7 bases fitting TRBD1. The V segment lost 5 bases and the J segment 4 bases; nucleotides outside the gene matches: 7. The germline CDR1 and CDR2 sequences are SQVTM and ANQGSEA. This CDR3 has 13 residues. Written as DNA, the CDR3 is TGCAGCGTTAGGCCTACAGGGGTCACTGAAGCTTTCTTT. Its translation is CSVRPTGVTEAFF.

This chain joins TRBV2 and TRBJ2-2; possible D gene TRBD2, 5 bases. Germline CDR1 is SNHLY and CDR2 is FYNNEI. The CDR3 covers 15 residues. Trimming took off 11 bases at V and 0 bases at J, with 16 bases between the two ends. The CDR3 DNA follows: TGTGCCGCGTCGCCGGGGTTAGCGAACACCGGGGAGCTGTTTTTT. Encoded protein: CAASPGLANTGELFF.

There are many counts of this clonotype. This chain links TRBV2 with TRBJ2-1; D is perhaps TRBD2 (6 bases). Germline V lookup: CDR1 SNHLY, CDR2 FYNNEI. The CDR3 totals 14 residues. V was cut by 7 bases and J by 0 bases, with 10 bases left in between. CDR3: CASKSTSSYNEQFF. The CDR3 DNA is TGTGCCAGCAAGTCGACTAGCTCCTACAATGAGCAGTTCTTC.

There are a few counts of this clonotype. A much larger clone lies one base from this, so it may be a read error. The gene calls are TRBV10-3 and TRBJ2-7; D is unresolved. The germline V gene encodes CDR1 ENHRY and CDR2 SYGVKD. The CDR3 is made up of 12 amino acids. Trimming removed 3 bases from V and 0 bases from J, with 3 bases in between. The DNA for the CDR3 is TGTGCCATCAGTGACAGCTCCTACGAGCAGTACTTC. This gives the protein CAISDSSYEQYF.

The rearrangement links TRBV6-2 or TRBV6-3 to TRBJ2-7; D may be TRBD1 or TRBD2 (5 bases each). Germline V gene lookup returns CDR1 MNHEY and CDR2 SVGEGT. CDR3 length equals 12 residues. The germline V and J ends were trimmed by 5 bases and 5 bases, with 10 bases remaining between them. CDR3 coding DNA: TGTGCCAGCAGTCGGGACGGGAACGAGCAGTACTTC. Protein sequence: CASSRDGNEQYF.

The chain has TRBV7-2 and TRBJ2-3; 8 positions agree with TRBD2. Germline CDR1 reads SGHTA; CDR2 reads FQGNSA. The J segment lost 3 bases and the V segment lost 5 bases, leaving 7 bases of the junction unmatched. The CDR3 totals 15 residues. The DNA of the CDR3 is TGTGCCAGCAGCCTCGGGAGGGCCTTAACAGATACGCAGTATTTT. This sequence encodes CASSLGRALTDTQYF.

CDR3 in amino acids: CSASSGLNEQFF. The CDR3 DNA is TGCAGTGCTAGTTCGGGGTTGAATGAGCAGTTCTTC. V is TRBV20-1 and J is TRBJ2-1; D possibly corresponds to TRBD2 (5 bases). Trimming took off 3 bases at V and 7 bases at J, with 10 bases between the two ends. The germline gives CDR1 DFQATT, CDR2 SNEGSKA (reference sequence). CDR3 length: 12 residues.

The sample holds a few counts of this clonotype. The chain couples TRBV12-3 or TRBV12-4 to TRBJ2-1; the match to TRBD2 covers 7 bases. J lost 3 bases, V lost 7 bases, and 9 bases had no gene match. CDR3 length: 15 amino acids. The CDR3 DNA sequence: TGTGCCAGCACCCTGCGGCGGGAGAACTACAATGAGCAGTTCTTC. Encoded protein: CASTLRRENYNEQFF.